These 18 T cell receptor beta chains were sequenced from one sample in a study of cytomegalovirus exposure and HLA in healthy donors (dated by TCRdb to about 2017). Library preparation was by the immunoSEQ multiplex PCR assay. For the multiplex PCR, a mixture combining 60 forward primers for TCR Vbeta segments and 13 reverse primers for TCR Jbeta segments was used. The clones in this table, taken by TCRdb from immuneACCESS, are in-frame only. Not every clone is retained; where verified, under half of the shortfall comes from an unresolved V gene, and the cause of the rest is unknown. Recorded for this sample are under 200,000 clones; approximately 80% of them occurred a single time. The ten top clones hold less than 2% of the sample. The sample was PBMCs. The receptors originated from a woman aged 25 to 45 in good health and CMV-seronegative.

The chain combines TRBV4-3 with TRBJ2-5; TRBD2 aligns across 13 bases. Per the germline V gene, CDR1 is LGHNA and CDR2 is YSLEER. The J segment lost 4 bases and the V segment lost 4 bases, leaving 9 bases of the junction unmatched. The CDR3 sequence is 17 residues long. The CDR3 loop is CASSPISGLAGRETQYF. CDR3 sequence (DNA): TGCGCCAGCAGCCCAATCTCGGGACTAGCGGGGAGAGAGACCCAGTACTTC.

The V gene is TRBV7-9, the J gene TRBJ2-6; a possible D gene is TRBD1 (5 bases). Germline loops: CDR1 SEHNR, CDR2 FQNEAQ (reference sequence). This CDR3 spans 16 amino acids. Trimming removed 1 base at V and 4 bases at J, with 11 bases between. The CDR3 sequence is CASSLVQDIGANVLTF. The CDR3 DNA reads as TGTGCCAGCAGCTTAGTACAGGATATCGGGGCCAACGTCCTGACTTTC.

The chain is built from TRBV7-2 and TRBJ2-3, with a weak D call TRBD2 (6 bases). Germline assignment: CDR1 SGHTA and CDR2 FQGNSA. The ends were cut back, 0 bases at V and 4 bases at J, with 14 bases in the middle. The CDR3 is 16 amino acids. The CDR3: CASSLAVGGVADTQYF. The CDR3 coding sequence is TGTGCCAGCAGCTTAGCGGTCGGGGGAGTGGCAGATACGCAGTATTTT.

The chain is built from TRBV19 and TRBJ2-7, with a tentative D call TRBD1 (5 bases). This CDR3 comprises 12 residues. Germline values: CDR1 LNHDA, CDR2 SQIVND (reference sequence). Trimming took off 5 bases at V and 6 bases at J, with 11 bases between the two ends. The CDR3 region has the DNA TGTGCCAGTAGTCCCCAAGGGGTCGAGCAGTACTTC. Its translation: CASSPQGVEQYF.

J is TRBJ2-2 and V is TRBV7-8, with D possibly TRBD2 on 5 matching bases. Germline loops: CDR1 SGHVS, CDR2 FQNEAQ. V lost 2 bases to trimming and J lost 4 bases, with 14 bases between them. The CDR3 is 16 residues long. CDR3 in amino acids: CASSLNVGASTGELFF. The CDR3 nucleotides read TGTGCCAGCAGCTTAAACGTGGGAGCAAGCACCGGGGAGCTGTTTTTT.

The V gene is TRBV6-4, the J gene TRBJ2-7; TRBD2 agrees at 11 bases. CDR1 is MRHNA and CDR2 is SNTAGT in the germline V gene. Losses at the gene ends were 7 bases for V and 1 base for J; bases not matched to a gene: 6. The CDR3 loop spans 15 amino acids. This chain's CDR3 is CASKPGTSGSYEQYF. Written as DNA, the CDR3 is TGTGCCAGCAAGCCCGGGACTAGCGGTTCCTACGAGCAGTACTTC.

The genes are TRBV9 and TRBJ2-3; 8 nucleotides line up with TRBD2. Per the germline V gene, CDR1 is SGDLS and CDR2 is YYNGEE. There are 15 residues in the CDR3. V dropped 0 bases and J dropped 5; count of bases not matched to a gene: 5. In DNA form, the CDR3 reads TGTGCCAGCAGCGTAGCGGGAGGGCCGGTAGATACGCAGTATTTT. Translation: CASSVAGGPVDTQYF.

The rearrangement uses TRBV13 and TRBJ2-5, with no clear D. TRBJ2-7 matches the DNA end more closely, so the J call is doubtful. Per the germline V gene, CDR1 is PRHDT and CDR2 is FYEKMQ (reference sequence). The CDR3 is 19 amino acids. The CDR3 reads CASSLISPLGGKVSYEQYF. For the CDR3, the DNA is TGTGCCAGCAGCCTTATCTCCCCCCTCGGCGGCAAAGTATCCTACGAGCAGTACTTC.

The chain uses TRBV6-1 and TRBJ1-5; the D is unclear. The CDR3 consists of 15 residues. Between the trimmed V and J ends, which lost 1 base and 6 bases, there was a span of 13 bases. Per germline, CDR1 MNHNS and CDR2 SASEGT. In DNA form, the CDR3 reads TGTGCCAGCAGTGAAGGAAGCGGAGGGAGTCAGCCCCAGCATTTT. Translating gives CASSEGSGGSQPQHF.

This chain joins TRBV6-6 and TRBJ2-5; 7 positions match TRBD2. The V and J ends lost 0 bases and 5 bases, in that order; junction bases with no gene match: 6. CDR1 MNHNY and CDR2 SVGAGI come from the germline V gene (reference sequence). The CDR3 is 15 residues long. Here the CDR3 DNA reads TGTGCCAGCAGTTACTCGGCCATAGCGGGCGAGACCCAGTACTTC. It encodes CASSYSAIAGETQYF.

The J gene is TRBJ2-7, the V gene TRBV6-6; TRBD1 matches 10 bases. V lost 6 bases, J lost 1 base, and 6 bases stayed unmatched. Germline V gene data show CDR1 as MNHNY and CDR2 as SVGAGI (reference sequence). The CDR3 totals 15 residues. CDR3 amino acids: CASRLWTGGSYEQYF. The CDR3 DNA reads TGTGCCAGCAGATTGTGGACAGGGGGATCCTACGAGCAGTACTTC.

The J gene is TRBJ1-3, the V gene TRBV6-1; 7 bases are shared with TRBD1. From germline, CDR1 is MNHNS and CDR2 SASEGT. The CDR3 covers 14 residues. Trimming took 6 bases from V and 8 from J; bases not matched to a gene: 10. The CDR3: CASRRDRVGDTIYF. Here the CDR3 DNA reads TGTGCCAGCAGAAGAGACAGGGTAGGAGACACCATATATTTT.

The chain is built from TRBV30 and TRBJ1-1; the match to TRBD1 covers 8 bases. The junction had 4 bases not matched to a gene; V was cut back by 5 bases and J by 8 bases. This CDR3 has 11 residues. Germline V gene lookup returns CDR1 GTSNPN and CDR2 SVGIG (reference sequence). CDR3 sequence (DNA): TGTGCCTGGGGACAGGGCCCCGAAGCTTTCTTT. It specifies CAWGQGPEAFF.

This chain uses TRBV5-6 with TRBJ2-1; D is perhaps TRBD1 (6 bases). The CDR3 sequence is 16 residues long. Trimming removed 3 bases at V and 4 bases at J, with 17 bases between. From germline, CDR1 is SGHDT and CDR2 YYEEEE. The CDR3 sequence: CASSSGQPRTYNEQFF. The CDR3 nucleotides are TGTGCCAGCAGCTCTGGACAGCCAAGGACTTACAATGAGCAGTTCTTC.

Written as DNA, the CDR3 is TGTGCCAGCAGTCCCCGGCGGGGGGCCTATGGCTACACCTTC. It specifies CASSPRRGAYGYTF. This chain joins TRBV28 and TRBJ1-2; TRBD1 might be the D (6 bases). The V end lost 5 bases, the J end lost 4 bases, and 14 bases lay between the germline ends. CDR1 and CDR2 (germline): MDHEN, SYDVKM. This CDR3 contains 14 residues.

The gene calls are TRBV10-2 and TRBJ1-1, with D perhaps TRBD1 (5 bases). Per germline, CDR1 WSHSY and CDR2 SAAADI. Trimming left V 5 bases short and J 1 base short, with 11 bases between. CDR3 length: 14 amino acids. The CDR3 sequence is CASSSKGANTEAFF. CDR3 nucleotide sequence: TGCGCCAGCAGTTCTAAAGGGGCGAACACTGAAGCTTTCTTT.

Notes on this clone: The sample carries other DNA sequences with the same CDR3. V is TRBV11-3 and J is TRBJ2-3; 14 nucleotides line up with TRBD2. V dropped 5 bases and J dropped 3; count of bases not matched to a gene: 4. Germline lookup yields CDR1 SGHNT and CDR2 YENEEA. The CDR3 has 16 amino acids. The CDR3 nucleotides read TGTGCCAGCAGCCCCGGGACTAGCGGGAGAACAGATACGCAGTATTTT. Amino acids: CASSPGTSGRTDTQYF.

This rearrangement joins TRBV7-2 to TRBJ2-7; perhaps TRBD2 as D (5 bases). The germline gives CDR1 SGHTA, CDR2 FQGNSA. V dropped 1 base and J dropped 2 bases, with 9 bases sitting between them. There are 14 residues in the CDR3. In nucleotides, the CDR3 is TGTGCCAGCAGCTTAGGTGGGAGTACCTACGAGCAGTACTTC. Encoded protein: CASSLGGSTYEQYF.